A selection of T cell receptor beta chains follows, all from one sample in a study of Graves' ophthalmopathy and Graves' hyperthyroidism. MiXCR was run by TCRdb on the multiplex PCR reads, yielding one entry per CDR3 protein. Of about 220,000 distinct CDR3 sequences listed, 20% to 25% are singletons. The sample comprised peripheral blood. Receptor source: a woman between 45 and 60 years old with Graves' ophthalmopathy. Each CDR3 is given with its conserved first and last residue. A D gene is named only where the DNA matches it firmly. Some rows have no size entry. The others give once, few or many, or a class for an expanded clone.

>TRBD1|TRBV20-1|many|TRBJ1-6
CSARDHETGDNSPLHF
TGCAGTGCTAGAGATCATGAGACAGGGGATAATTCACCCCTCCACTTT
>NA|TRBV18|many|TRBJ1-5
CASSPQTDNQPQHF
TGTGCCAGCTCACCACAAACAGACAATCAGCCCCAGCATTTT
>NA|TRBV7-9|many|TRBJ1-1
CASSFQAQGTEAFF
TGTGCCAGCAGCTTTCAGGCCCAGGGCACTGAAGCTTTCTTT
>NA|TRBV5-6|many|TRBJ1-3
CASSFGGLRNTIYF
TGTGCCAGCAGCTTCGGGGGGCTGAGGAACACCATATATTTT
>NA|TRBV5-1|NA|TRBJ2-5
CASSKISIQETQYF
TGCGCCAGCAGCAAGATCTCGATCCAAGAGACCCAGTACTTC
>NA|TRBV10-1|NA|TRBJ2-4
CASSVSAKNIQYF
TGCGCCAGCAGTGTATCCGCCAAAAACATTCAGTACTTC
>TRBD2|TRBV19|many|TRBJ2-2
CASKATSGTNTGELFF
TGTGCCAGTAAGGCAACTAGCGGGACTAACACCGGGGAGCTGTTTTTT
>NA|TRBV5-1|many|TRBJ2-5
CASSAGTAQETQYF
TGCGCCAGCAGCGCGGGGACTGCCCAAGAGACCCAGTACTTC
>NA|TRBV12-3/TRBV12-4|many|TRBJ2-4
CASSFISETARLAKNIQYF
TGTGCCAGCAGTTTTATTTCAGAAACAGCGAGACTAGCCAAAAACATTCAGTACTTC
>TRBD2|TRBV19|many|TRBJ2-7
CASSIGGTSSGEQYF
TGTGCCAGTAGTATAGGAGGGACTAGCAGCGGCGAGCAGTACTTC
>TRBD2|TRBV15|medium-sized|TRBJ2-5
CATSSRGLAVETQYF
TGTGCCACCAGCAGCAGGGGACTAGCGGTTGAGACCCAGTACTTC
>NA|TRBV9|many|TRBJ1-1
CASSPRGGAYTEAFF
TGTGCCAGCAGCCCACGGGGGGGCGCTTACACTGAAGCTTTCTTT
>TRBD1|TRBV24-1|many|TRBJ1-5
CATRGQDSQPQHF
TGTGCCACCAGGGGACAGGATTCTCAGCCCCAGCATTTT
>NA|TRBV9|few|TRBJ2-3
CASSVVGDTDTQYF
TGTGCCAGCAGCGTAGTAGGGGACACAGATACGCAGTATTTT
>NA|TRBV6-1|NA|TRBJ2-7
CASTNPAQGKYEQYF
TGTGCCAGCACTAATCCGGCTCAAGGGAAGTACGAGCAGTACTTC
>NA|TRBV5-5|many|TRBJ2-7
CASSSLTQPYEQYF
TGTGCCAGCAGCTCCCTGACTCAGCCCTACGAGCAGTACTTC
>TRBD2|TRBV7-2|many|TRBJ2-4
CASSQAGAQNIQYF
TGTGCCAGCAGCCAGGCGGGAGCGCAAAACATTCAGTACTTC
>NA|TRBV7-2|many|TRBJ2-6
CASSLTGLALTGANVLTF
TGTGCCAGCAGCTTAACGGGACTGGCCCTAACTGGGGCCAACGTCCTGACTTTC
>NA|TRBV12-3/TRBV12-4|many|TRBJ1-5
CASSWPGQPQHF
TGTGCCAGCAGTTGGCCGGGTCAGCCCCAGCATTTT
>NA|TRBV5-4|many|TRBJ1-3
CASSLGATRSSGNTIYF
TGTGCCAGCAGCTTGGGGGCGACAAGGAGCTCTGGAAACACCATATATTTT
>NA|TRBV6-5|many|TRBJ1-6
CASSYRMSSYNSPLHF
TGTGCCAGCAGTTACCGGATGAGCTCCTATAATTCACCCCTCCACTTT
>NA|TRBV19|many|TRBJ2-7
CASSPRQGGFYEQYF
TGTGCCAGTAGTCCAAGACAGGGAGGGTTCTACGAGCAGTACTTC
>TRBD1|TRBV2|many|TRBJ1-5
CASSRQGAINQPQHF
TGTGCCAGCTCGCGACAGGGGGCCATCAATCAGCCCCAGCATTTT
>NA|TRBV30|many|TRBJ1-5
CFGPEGNQPQHF
TGTTTTGGCCCAGAGGGGAATCAGCCCCAGCATTTT
>NA|TRBV24-1|many|TRBJ2-7
CATSDSQANEQYF
TGTGCCACCAGTGATTCCCAGGCGAACGAGCAGTACTTC
>NA|TRBV6-2/TRBV6-3|few|TRBJ1-3
CASSYSRLSGNTIYF
TGTGCCAGCAGTTACTCGAGGCTCTCTGGAAACACCATATATTTT
>NA|TRBV6-2/TRBV6-3|NA|TRBJ2-5
CASSYRGFETQYF
TGTGCCAGCAGTTACCGGGGTTTCGAGACCCAGTACTTC
>NA|TRBV7-8|many|TRBJ2-1
CASSLGLSTGEQFF
TGTGCCAGCAGCTTAGGACTTTCTACGGGGGAGCAGTTCTTC
>TRBD1|TRBV6-2/TRBV6-3|many|TRBJ1-5
CASSYPGTGISSQPQHF
TGTGCCAGCAGTTACCCCGGGACAGGGATCTCCTCTCAGCCCCAGCATTTT
>NA|TRBV2|many|TRBJ2-5
CASSALTSQETQYF
TGTGCCAGCAGTGCTCTTACTAGTCAGGAGACCCAGTACTTC
>NA|TRBV28|NA|TRBJ1-6
CASSLNAGNYNSPLHF
TGTGCCAGCAGTTTAAATGCAGGCAACTATAATTCACCCCTCCACTTT
>NA|TRBV6-4|many|TRBJ1-2
CASSVEGGAYGYTF
TGTGCCAGCAGTGTGGAGGGAGGGGCGTATGGCTACACCTTC
>TRBD1|TRBV11-2|many|TRBJ2-7
CASSLDQRTGSYEQYF
TGTGCCAGCAGCTTAGATCAGAGGACAGGGTCCTACGAGCAGTACTTC
>TRBD1|TRBV10-3|many|TRBJ1-2
CAISPGTGPVYGYTF
TGTGCCATCAGTCCCGGGACAGGGCCAGTCTATGGCTACACCTTC
>NA|TRBV5-1|few|TRBJ2-4
CASSLNAAKNIQYF
TGCGCCAGCAGCTTGAACGCAGCCAAAAACATTCAGTACTTC
>NA|TRBV15|NA|TRBJ2-5
CATSRFIREGETQYF
TGTGCCACCAGCAGATTCATAAGGGAAGGGGAGACCCAGTACTTC
>NA|TRBV9|many|TRBJ2-7
CASSPRGPTSYEQYF
TGTGCCAGCAGCCCTCGTGGTCCCACTTCCTACGAGCAGTACTTC
>NA|TRBV7-9|many|TRBJ1-1
CASSGGQGYTEAFF
TGTGCCAGCAGTGGGGGGCAGGGGTACACTGAAGCTTTCTTT
>TRBD1|TRBV30|NA|TRBJ2-2
CAWLGQARTGELFF
TGTGCCTGGTTAGGACAGGCCCGCACCGGGGAGCTGTTTTTT
>NA|TRBV6-5|NA|TRBJ2-7
CASSNRDERHF
TGTGCCAGCAGTAACCGGGACGAACGCCACTTC
>NA|TRBV6-1|NA|TRBJ1-5
CASSEVGDQPQHF
TGTGCCAGCAGTGAAGTAGGGGATCAGCCCCAGCATTTT
>NA|TRBV24-1|NA|TRBJ2-7
CATSGTRYEQYF
TGTGCCACCAGTGGTACACGGTACGAGCAGTACTTC
>TRBD2|TRBV4-1|many|TRBJ2-5
CASSPTSGKETQYF
TGCGCCAGCAGCCCTACTAGCGGTAAAGAGACCCAGTACTTC
>NA|TRBV3-1|NA|TRBJ2-7
CASSQAHEQYF
TGTGCCAGCAGCCAAGCCCACGAGCAGTACTTC
>NA|TRBV28|many|TRBJ2-5
CASSLFGAQQETQYF
TGTGCCAGCAGTCTATTCGGGGCCCAACAAGAGACCCAGTACTTC